These 2 T cell receptor beta chains originate from one sample sequenced in a study of T cell changes during pregnancy in multiple sclerosis. Measured with immunoSEQ multiplex PCR; TCRdb has only the in-frame clones, and not every one. This table holds about 42,000 clones, about 85% found once. This specimen consisted of CD4+ T cells from peripheral blood mononuclear cells, obtained before pregnancy. These receptors were collected from a female donor with multiple sclerosis, enrolled in a pregnancy study.

The V and J genes are TRBV7-2 and TRBJ2-5, with 8 nucleotides matching TRBD2. This CDR3 is built from 15 residues. The germline CDR1 and CDR2 sequences are SGHTA and FQGNSA. V lost 4 bases, J lost 3 bases, and 7 bases stayed unmatched. CDR3 in amino acids: CASSWRTAGEETQYF. The CDR3 nucleotides are TGTGCCAGCAGCTGGCGGACAGCGGGAGAAGAGACCCAGTACTTC.

This chain links TRBV7-8 with TRBJ1-3, with D possibly TRBD1 on 6 matching bases. The CDR3 covers 13 residues. Between the trimmed V and J ends, which lost 4 bases and 2 bases, there was a span of 6 bases. Germline values: CDR1 SGHVS, CDR2 FQNEAQ. The CDR3 protein is CASSWDTGNTIYF. The CDR3 nucleotides are TGTGCCAGCAGCTGGGACACTGGAAACACCATATATTTT.